This TCR beta chain came from a study of human T cells and chemical hapten exposure. Blood, whole and unfractionated, served as the source for total RNA extraction. Individual cDNA molecules each carried unique molecular identifiers attached by the library. In the original workflow: From about 22,000 to 700,000 TCRs were found per sample, with a median of approximately 100,000. TCRdb recomputed calls from the 5' RACE reads with MiXCR, one row per CDR3 protein. The V and J calls were determined by TCRdb, not by the authors. The sample lists around 140,000 distinct CDR3 sequences; around 4% were seen once. This clonotype has more than one count but fewer than ten. Per germline, CDR1 MDHEN and CDR2 SYDVKM. V lost 9 bases and J lost 3; bases outside the gene matches: 4. The length of the CDR3 is 12 residues.

This chain uses TRBV28 with TRBJ2-5; 7 bases map to TRBD2. This receptor was identified in a female donor in good health. The CDR3 coding sequence is TGTGCCAGTACGAGCGGGGAAGAGACCCAGTACTTC. Translated, it gives CASTSGEETQYF.